These T cell receptor beta chains were read from a single sample in a study of shared clonotypes between healthy human individuals. Clones were read by immunoSEQ multiplex PCR, and TCRdb kept only the in-frame ones, dropping some. The profile covers approximately 640,000 clones, with about 78% appearing a single time and less than 2% taken by the ten largest. Sequencing used memory CD4+ T cells sorted from blood. The receptors were gathered from a woman in her 30s in good health. The CDR3 runs from the conserved cysteine through the conserved F or W. The D gene is left open where the match is weak. Clone size is not always given. Where it is, it says once, few, many or a class for expanded clones.

v_gene: TRBV29-1; abundance: .; d_gene: TRBD1; j_gene: TRBJ1-5; CDR3aa: CSVTEQGGQPQHF; CDR3nt: TGCAGCGTCACCGAACAGGGGGGGCAGCCCCAGCATTTT
v_gene: TRBV4-1; abundance: .; d_gene: TRBD1; j_gene: TRBJ2-4; CDR3aa: CASRGQGRAKNIQYF; CDR3nt: TGCGCCAGCAGGGGACAGGGGAGGGCCAAAAACATTCAGTACTTC
v_gene: TRBV7-6; abundance: .; d_gene: .; j_gene: TRBJ2-1; CDR3aa: CASSLTQGDSYNEQFF; CDR3nt: TGTGCCAGCAGCTTAACTCAAGGGGACTCCTACAATGAGCAGTTCTTC
v_gene: TRBV6-6; abundance: .; d_gene: .; j_gene: TRBJ1-1; CDR3aa: CASNPRGDSTEAFF; CDR3nt: TGTGCCAGCAACCCGAGGGGGGACTCTACTGAAGCTTTCTTT
v_gene: TRBV5-1; abundance: .; d_gene: .; j_gene: TRBJ1-1; CDR3aa: CASTVGRTNTEAFF; CDR3nt: TGCGCCAGCACAGTTGGCCGTACGAACACTGAAGCTTTCTTT
v_gene: TRBV5-1; abundance: .; d_gene: .; j_gene: TRBJ2-3; CDR3aa: CASSRGDGPSTDTQYF; CDR3nt: TGCGCCAGCAGCCGCGGTGACGGACCTAGCACAGATACGCAGTATTTT
v_gene: TRBV5-1; abundance: .; d_gene: TRBD2; j_gene: TRBJ2-2; CDR3aa: CASSSNSGIGTGELFF; CDR3nt: TGCGCCAGCAGCTCGAATAGCGGGATTGGCACCGGGGAGCTGTTTTTT
v_gene: TRBV27; abundance: .; d_gene: .; j_gene: TRBJ1-2; CDR3aa: CASSLGPRGAQNYGYTF; CDR3nt: TGTGCCAGCAGTTTAGGTCCGAGGGGCGCCCAAAACTATGGCTACACCTTC
v_gene: TRBV13; abundance: .; d_gene: TRBD2; j_gene: TRBJ2-7; CDR3aa: CASSPVGLAGNYEQYF; CDR3nt: TGTGCCAGCAGCCCGGTTGGGCTAGCGGGAAACTACGAGCAGTACTTC
v_gene: TRBV27; abundance: .; d_gene: .; j_gene: TRBJ2-7; CDR3aa: CASSYSMPGLQYEQYF; CDR3nt: TGTGCCAGCAGTTACTCGATGCCTGGACTTCAATACGAGCAGTACTTC
v_gene: TRBV7-2; abundance: .; d_gene: .; j_gene: TRBJ2-2; CDR3aa: CASRPGPRGSTGELFF; CDR3nt: TGTGCCAGCAGACCCGGGCCCCGAGGGTCCACCGGGGAGCTGTTTTTT
v_gene: TRBV29-1; abundance: .; d_gene: .; j_gene: TRBJ2-7; CDR3aa: CSVEIGRLRGEQYF; CDR3nt: TGCAGCGTTGAAATAGGACGGCTCAGGGGCGAGCAGTACTTC
v_gene: TRBV6-6; abundance: few; d_gene: .; j_gene: TRBJ1-4; CDR3aa: CASSYSGGPSEKLFF; CDR3nt: TGTGCCAGCAGTTACTCTGGAGGGCCTAGTGAAAAACTGTTTTTT
v_gene: TRBV21-1; abundance: .; d_gene: .; j_gene: TRBJ2-7; CDR3aa: CASKAGTYEQYF; CDR3nt: TGTGCCAGCAAAGCGGGAACATACGAGCAGTACTTC
v_gene: TRBV19; abundance: .; d_gene: .; j_gene: TRBJ2-6; CDR3aa: CASSNQGTGANVLTF; CDR3nt: TGTGCCAGTAGTAACCAGGGCACTGGGGCCAACGTCCTGACTTTC
v_gene: TRBV5-6; abundance: few; d_gene: TRBD2; j_gene: TRBJ2-1; CDR3aa: CASSPEASGIYNEQFF; CDR3nt: TGTGCCAGCAGCCCTGAGGCTAGCGGGATTTACAATGAGCAGTTCTTC
v_gene: TRBV6-5; abundance: .; d_gene: .; j_gene: TRBJ1-1; CDR3aa: CASSLSNGRNEAFF; CDR3nt: TGTGCCAGCAGTTTGTCGAACGGACGAAATGAAGCTTTCTTT
v_gene: TRBV6-1; abundance: .; d_gene: .; j_gene: TRBJ2-2; CDR3aa: CASSMGGSGAGELFF; CDR3nt: TGTGCCAGCTCCATGGGGGGTAGCGGAGCCGGGGAGCTGTTTTTT
v_gene: TRBV5-4; abundance: .; d_gene: TRBD2; j_gene: TRBJ2-1; CDR3aa: CASSFASGYNEQFF; CDR3nt: TGTGCCAGCAGCTTTGCTAGCGGGTACAATGAGCAGTTCTTC
v_gene: TRBV28; abundance: .; d_gene: .; j_gene: TRBJ2-3; CDR3aa: CASGVGATDTQYF; CDR3nt: TGTGCCAGTGGGGTAGGGGCCACAGATACGCAGTATTTT
v_gene: TRBV28; abundance: .; d_gene: .; j_gene: TRBJ1-5; CDR3aa: CASSMGRYSNQPQHF; CDR3nt: TGTGCCAGCAGTATGGGACGGTATAGCAATCAGCCCCAGCATTTT
v_gene: TRBV11-2; abundance: .; d_gene: TRBD1; j_gene: TRBJ1-2; CDR3aa: CASKRTGSYYGYTF; CDR3nt: TGTGCCAGCAAACGGACAGGGTCATACTATGGCTACACCTTC
v_gene: TRBV19; abundance: .; d_gene: TRBD1; j_gene: TRBJ1-2; CDR3aa: CASSIFGQDPIYGYTF; CDR3nt: TGTGCCAGTAGTATCTTTGGACAGGACCCTATCTATGGCTACACCTTC
v_gene: TRBV28; abundance: .; d_gene: .; j_gene: TRBJ2-5; CDR3aa: CASSFPTSETQYF; CDR3nt: TGTGCCAGCAGTTTCCCTACTAGCGAGACCCAGTACTTC
v_gene: TRBV6-1; abundance: .; d_gene: TRBD2; j_gene: TRBJ2-5; CDR3aa: CASSLTSGGQAQYF; CDR3nt: TGTGCCAGCAGTTTGACTAGCGGGGGACAGGCCCAGTACTTC
v_gene: TRBV5-1; abundance: .; d_gene: .; j_gene: TRBJ2-1; CDR3aa: CASSLSGSYNEQFF; CDR3nt: TGCGCCAGCAGCTTGTCCGGATCCTACAATGAGCAGTTCTTC
v_gene: TRBV4-2; abundance: once; d_gene: .; j_gene: TRBJ1-5; CDR3aa: CASSLADSINQPQHF; CDR3nt: TGTGCCAGCAGCTTGGCCGACAGCATCAATCAGCCCCAGCATTTT
v_gene: TRBV7-8; abundance: .; d_gene: .; j_gene: TRBJ2-5; CDR3aa: CASSHNGGKTQYF; CDR3nt: TGTGCCAGCAGCCATAACGGGGGAAAGACCCAGTACTTC
v_gene: TRBV7-9; abundance: .; d_gene: TRBD2; j_gene: TRBJ2-1; CDR3aa: CASFSGDAYNEQFF; CDR3nt: TGTGCCAGCTTCAGCGGGGACGCCTACAATGAGCAGTTCTTC
v_gene: TRBV15; abundance: many; d_gene: .; j_gene: TRBJ2-3; CDR3aa: CATSRNGGVTDTQYF; CDR3nt: TGTGCCACCAGCAGGAACGGTGGGGTCACAGATACGCAGTATTTT
v_gene: TRBV4-1; abundance: .; d_gene: TRBD2; j_gene: TRBJ2-7; CDR3aa: CASSQWTSGRDWSYEQYF; CDR3nt: TGCGCCAGCAGCCAGTGGACTAGCGGGAGGGATTGGTCGTACGAGCAGTACTTC
v_gene: TRBV2; abundance: .; d_gene: TRBD1; j_gene: TRBJ2-5; CDR3aa: CAVQGLEETQYF; CDR3nt: TGTGCCGTACAGGGGTTGGAGGAGACCCAGTACTTC
v_gene: TRBV29-1; abundance: .; d_gene: TRBD1; j_gene: TRBJ1-1; CDR3aa: CSVRQGMNTEAFF; CDR3nt: TGCAGCGTACGACAGGGTATGAACACTGAAGCTTTCTTT
v_gene: TRBV7-8; abundance: .; d_gene: TRBD2; j_gene: TRBJ2-1; CDR3aa: CASSLRLAERAGQFF; CDR3nt: TGTGCCAGCAGCTTAAGGCTAGCGGAAAGGGCAGGGCAGTTCTTC
v_gene: TRBV12-5; abundance: .; d_gene: TRBD2; j_gene: TRBJ2-1; CDR3aa: CASGLRTSGRAQPKYNEQFF; CDR3nt: TGTGCTAGTGGTTTGCGGACTAGCGGGAGGGCTCAACCTAAATACAATGAGCAGTTCTTC
v_gene: TRBV30; abundance: .; d_gene: .; j_gene: TRBJ2-7; CDR3aa: CAYAGSNYEQYF; CDR3nt: TGTGCATACGCTGGCTCTAACTACGAGCAGTACTTC
v_gene: TRBV6-5; abundance: few; d_gene: TRBD1; j_gene: TRBJ2-5; CDR3aa: CASSYAGQGTKTQYF; CDR3nt: TGTGCCAGCAGTTACGCTGGACAGGGAACGAAGACCCAGTACTTC
v_gene: TRBV7-9; abundance: .; d_gene: .; j_gene: TRBJ1-1; CDR3aa: CASSRIMKWNTEAFF; CDR3nt: TGTGCCAGCAGCCGGATTATGAAATGGAACACTGAAGCTTTCTTT
v_gene: TRBV7-9; abundance: .; d_gene: .; j_gene: TRBJ2-2; CDR3aa: CASSLMPSTPTGELFF; CDR3nt: TGTGCCAGCAGCTTGATGCCCTCGACGCCCACCGGGGAGCTGTTTTTT